One and the same sample provided the 25 T cell receptor beta chains below, sequenced in a study of shared clonotypes between healthy human individuals. Using immunoSEQ multiplex PCR, the repertoire was profiled, and TCRdb retains in-frame clones only, with some absent. The repertoire has roughly 2.6 million clones, approximately 92% of them found once; the top ten carry over 0.12%. Sequenced sample: naive CD4+ T cells sorted from blood. Subset in this sample: CD45RA+ positively selected. These receptors were taken from a man younger than 30 in good health.

A remark on this clone: The same CDR3 also results from other DNA sequences found in this sample. J is TRBJ1-4 and V is TRBV5-1, with a possible D match to TRBD1 (6 bases). Germline V gene lookup returns CDR1 SGHRS and CDR2 YFSETQ. This CDR3 has 14 residues. The germline V and J ends were trimmed by 0 bases and 6 bases, with 9 bases remaining between them. The CDR3: CASSLDRADEKLFF. The CDR3 DNA sequence: TGCGCCAGCAGCTTGGACAGGGCTGATGAAAAACTGTTTTTT.

The chain uses TRBV28 and TRBJ2-5; the D gene is possibly TRBD1 (5 bases). CDR3 length equals 15 residues. The germline CDR1 and CDR2 sequences are MDHEN and SYDVKM. Trimming took 6 bases from V and 4 from J, leaving 18 bases between them. As DNA, the CDR3 is TGTGCCAGCAGAGAACAGCTCCGCCAGGGAGAGACCCAGTACTTC. Translation gives CASREQLRQGETQYF.

The CDR3 DNA follows: TGTGCCAGCAGCCCGGCAGGGGGCGGGAATCAGCCCCAGCATTTT. It translates to CASSPAGGGNQPQHF. The V call is TRBV28, the J call TRBJ1-5, with 8 bases lining up with TRBD1. Trimming removed 6 bases from V and 4 bases from J; junction bases left unmatched: 8. The CDR3 covers 15 residues. CDR1 is MDHEN, CDR2 SYDVKM, per germline.

This chain joins TRBV18 and TRBJ1-6, with D perhaps TRBD1 (5 bases). The CDR3 is 15 amino acids. Germline V lookup: CDR1 KGHSH, CDR2 LQKENI. Between the trimmed V and J ends, which lost 0 bases and 9 bases, there was a span of 12 bases. CDR3 DNA sequence: TGTGCCAGCTCACCACCGAGCCAGGGAGGTTCACCCCTCCACTTT. Protein: CASSPPSQGGSPLHF.

V is TRBV2 and J is TRBJ2-5, with TRBD1 matching over 7 bases. CDR1 is SNHLY, CDR2 FYNNEI, per germline. The V segment lost 6 bases and the J segment 4 bases; nucleotides outside the gene matches: 17. CDR3 size: 17 residues. The CDR3 nucleotides read TGTGCCAGCAGAGAGGCAGTCTTAGGTAGGGGGCGAGAGACCCAGTACTTC. Translation gives CASREAVLGRGRETQYF.

The chain employs TRBV13 and TRBJ2-7, with 9 bases that match TRBD1. The germline V gene encodes CDR1 PRHDT and CDR2 FYEKMQ (reference sequence). There are 14 residues in the CDR3. Unmatched junction bases numbered 6, after V lost 3 bases and J lost 6 bases. The CDR3 reads CASSLGDRVGEQYF. In DNA form, the CDR3 reads TGTGCCAGCAGCTTGGGGGACAGGGTGGGCGAGCAGTACTTC.

The DNA of the CDR3 is TGTGCCAGCAGGCTCCACGGGGCAGAAGTCCAAGTGGCCCAGTACTTC. Its translation is CASRLHGAEVQVAQYF. This chain links TRBV2 with TRBJ2-5; either TRBD1 or TRBD2 may supply D (5 bases each). V shed 6 bases and J shed 9 bases, with 26 bases lying between them. The CDR3 spans 16 residues. Looked up from germline, CDR1 is SNHLY and CDR2 is FYNNEI.

The CDR3 DNA sequence: TGTGCCAGCAGCTTCTTCGCGGGTGCCACCGGGGAGCTGTTTTTT. Its protein product is CASSFFAGATGELFF. V gene TRBV11-3 combines with J gene TRBJ2-2; TRBD2 is a possible D gene (5 bases). Between the trimmed V and J ends, which lost 3 bases and 4 bases, there was a span of 12 bases. The V gene's germline CDR1 is SGHNT and CDR2 YENEEA. This CDR3 is 15 amino acids long.

The chain links TRBV10-3 to TRBJ2-1; D call uncertain. V lost 7 bases to trimming and J lost 2 bases, with 9 bases between them. The CDR3 length is 13 residues. Germline values: CDR1 ENHRY, CDR2 SYGVKD. CDR3 nucleotide sequence: TGTGCCATCACTCCCGGCGCCTACAATGAGCAGTTCTTC. This codes for CAITPGAYNEQFF.

The rearrangement links TRBV2 to TRBJ2-3, with 14 positions matching TRBD2. Germline trimming cut 7 bases from V and 4 bases from J; bases unmatched to any gene: 4. The germline CDR1 and CDR2 sequences are SNHLY and FYNNEI. This CDR3 comprises 15 residues. The CDR3 sequence: CASKGTSGSSDTQYF. In nucleotides, the CDR3 is TGTGCCAGCAAAGGGACTAGCGGGAGCTCAGATACGCAGTATTTT.

The V gene is TRBV27, the J gene TRBJ2-7, with TRBD2 as a possible D gene (6 bases). This CDR3 contains 14 residues. V lost 2 bases and J lost 0, with 8 bases in between. In germline, CDR1 is MNHEY, CDR2 SMNVEV (reference sequence). The CDR3 sequence is CASSLGGTSYEQYF. The CDR3 DNA reads TGTGCCAGCAGTTTAGGGGGGACCTCCTACGAGCAGTACTTC.

A remark on this clone: In the same sample, other DNA sequences code for this CDR3. V usage is TRBV6-6 and J usage is TRBJ2-7; 9 bases are a match to TRBD1. CDR1 is MNHNY, CDR2 SVGAGI, per germline (reference sequence). V gave up 0 bases and J gave up 2 bases; unmatched junction bases: 2. There are 15 residues in the CDR3. CDR3 in amino acids: CASSYSGTGTYEQYF. The CDR3 DNA reads TGTGCCAGCAGTTACTCCGGGACAGGGACCTACGAGCAGTACTTC.

As DNA, the CDR3 is TGTGCCAGCAGCTTAGGAGTAAAGGCCTACGAGCAGTACTTC. Translating it yields CASSLGVKAYEQYF. The chain combines TRBV5-5 with TRBJ2-7, with D hard to call. The germline V gene encodes CDR1 SGHKS and CDR2 YYEKEE (reference sequence). V was shortened by 2 bases and J by 2 bases, with 11 bases between the two germline ends. The CDR3 runs to 14 residues.

The chain recombines TRBV30 with TRBJ1-1; TRBD1 might be the D (5 bases). V lost 4 bases and J lost 4, with 16 bases in between. The CDR3 totals 14 residues. The germline V gene encodes CDR1 GTSNPN and CDR2 SVGIG (reference sequence). CDR3 DNA: TGTGCCTGGACTGCCGATGAGAGGGGCACTGAAGCTTTCTTT. It translates to CAWTADERGTEAFF.

The chain combines TRBV27 with TRBJ1-3; the D is unclear. The germline gives CDR1 MNHEY, CDR2 SMNVEV (reference sequence). V was cut by 8 bases and J by 0 bases, with 8 bases left in between. This CDR3 contains 13 residues. In DNA, the CDR3 is TGTGCCAGCGGCCGACCCTCTGGAAACACCATATATTTT. It translates to CASGRPSGNTIYF.

The V and J genes are TRBV11-3 and TRBJ2-1; 12 bases match TRBD2. In germline, CDR1 is SGHNT, CDR2 YENEEA. The CDR3 extends over 14 amino acids. With V trimmed by 2 bases and J by 9 bases, 2 bases remained unmatched. For the CDR3, the DNA is TGTGCCAGCAGCTTACTAGCGGGGGGGAGTGAGCAGTTCTTC. It is translated as CASSLLAGGSEQFF.

This clone was detected only once. The chain joins TRBV7-2 to TRBJ2-7; D is unresolved. The ends were cut back, 5 bases at V and 4 bases at J, with 9 bases in the middle. The germline gives CDR1 SGHTA, CDR2 FQGNSA. The CDR3 is made up of 12 amino acids. CDR3 nucleotide sequence: TGTGCCAGCAGCCGTGACAAGTACGAGCAGTACTTC. This translates into CASSRDKYEQYF.

V is TRBV6-5 and J is TRBJ1-4, with D possibly being TRBD1 (5 bases). The CDR3 spans 14 residues. Germline V gene sequence: CDR1 MNHEY, CDR2 SVGAGI. V was pared by 2 bases and J by 4 bases, with 8 bases between. The CDR3 here is CASSYNRINEKLFF. Written as DNA, the CDR3 is TGTGCCAGCAGTTACAACAGGATTAATGAAAAACTGTTTTTT.

The chain uses TRBV5-1 and TRBJ2-5; possible D gene TRBD2, 6 bases. Trimming took off 6 bases at V and 4 bases at J, with 19 bases between the two ends. This CDR3 is built from 15 residues. CDR1 SGHRS and CDR2 YFSETQ come from the germline V gene. CDR3 residues: CASNLVGSGPETQYF. The CDR3 nucleotides are TGCGCCAGCAACCTGGTAGGAAGCGGGCCAGAGACCCAGTACTTC.

Concerning this clone: Other DNA sequences of this sample code for an identical CDR3. V and J are TRBV19 and TRBJ1-3; D gene ambiguous. Trimming pared 4 bases from V and 1 base from J, leaving 5 bases between. CDR1 is LNHDA, CDR2 SQIVND, per germline (reference sequence). The CDR3 has 13 residues. This CDR3 reads CASSRGSGNTIYF. The CDR3 DNA is TGTGCCAGTAGTAGGGGATCTGGAAACACCATATATTTT.

V is TRBV18 and J is TRBJ1-1; the D is unclear. Trimming cost V 5 bases and J 1 base, with 8 bases left between them. The CDR3 spans 13 residues. The germline V gene has CDR1 KGHSH and CDR2 LQKENI. CDR3 nucleotide sequence: TGTGCCAGCTCAGAAGACAAGAACACTGAAGCTTTCTTT. Encoded protein: CASSEDKNTEAFF.

The J gene is TRBJ2-3, the V gene TRBV5-1, with TRBD2 identical over 10 bases. J lost 4 bases, V lost 4 bases, and 9 bases had no gene match. The germline V gene has CDR1 SGHRS and CDR2 YFSETQ. The CDR3 totals 16 residues. This chain's CDR3 is CASSHTGTSAADTQYF. In nucleotides, the CDR3 is TGCGCCAGCAGCCACACCGGGACTAGCGCTGCAGATACGCAGTATTTT.

The rearrangement joins TRBV2 to TRBJ2-3, with a weak D call TRBD2 (6 bases). V was shortened by 3 bases and J by 4 bases, with 11 bases between the two germline ends. Germline CDR1 reads SNHLY; CDR2 reads FYNNEI. This CDR3 comprises 14 residues. CDR3 protein: CASSELAIADTQYF. Written as DNA, the CDR3 is TGTGCCAGCAGTGAGCTAGCGATCGCAGATACGCAGTATTTT.

The J gene is TRBJ1-5, the V gene TRBV6-1, with D tentatively TRBD1 (5 bases). The germline V and J ends were trimmed by 7 bases and 7 bases, with 17 bases remaining between them. The germline gives CDR1 MNHNS, CDR2 SASEGT. The CDR3 runs 14 residues. This CDR3 reads CASTLGPIAQPQHF. CDR3 DNA sequence: TGTGCCAGCACCCTGGGGCCCATCGCGCAGCCCCAGCATTTT.

Comment on this clone: This sample includes further DNA sequences coding for the same CDR3. This chain's CDR3 is CASSSQGANYGYTF. CDR3 coding DNA: TGTGCCAGCAGCTCACAGGGGGCTAACTATGGCTACACCTTC. V gene TRBV2 combines with J gene TRBJ1-2; 8 bases align to TRBD1. CDR3 size: 14 residues. Trimming took 6 bases from V and 0 from J; bases not matched to a gene: 3. Per germline, CDR1 SNHLY and CDR2 FYNNEI.